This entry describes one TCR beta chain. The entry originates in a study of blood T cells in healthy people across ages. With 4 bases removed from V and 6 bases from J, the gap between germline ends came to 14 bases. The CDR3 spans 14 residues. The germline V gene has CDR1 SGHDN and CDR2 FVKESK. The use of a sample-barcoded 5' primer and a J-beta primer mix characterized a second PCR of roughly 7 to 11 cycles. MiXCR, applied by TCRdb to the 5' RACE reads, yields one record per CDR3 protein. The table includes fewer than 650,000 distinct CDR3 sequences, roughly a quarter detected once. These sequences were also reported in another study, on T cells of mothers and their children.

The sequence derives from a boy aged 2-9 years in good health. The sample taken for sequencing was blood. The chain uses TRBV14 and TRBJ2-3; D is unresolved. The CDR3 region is CASSPWTLLDTQYF. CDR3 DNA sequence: TGTGCCAGCAGCCCATGGACCCTCCTGGATACGCAGTATTTT.